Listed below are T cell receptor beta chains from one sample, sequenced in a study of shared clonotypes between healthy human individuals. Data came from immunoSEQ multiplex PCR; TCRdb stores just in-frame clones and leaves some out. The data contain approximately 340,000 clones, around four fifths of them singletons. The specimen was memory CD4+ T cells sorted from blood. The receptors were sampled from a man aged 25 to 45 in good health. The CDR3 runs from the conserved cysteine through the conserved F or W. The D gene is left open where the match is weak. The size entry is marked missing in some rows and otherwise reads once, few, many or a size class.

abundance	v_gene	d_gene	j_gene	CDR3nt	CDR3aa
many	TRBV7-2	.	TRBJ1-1	TGTGCCAGCAGCTTAGGACAGGTGAACACTGAAGCTTTCTTT	CASSLGQVNTEAFF
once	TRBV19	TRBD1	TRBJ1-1	TGTGCCAGTAGTGCGACAAGACAGGGTAGGACTGAAGCTTTCTTT	CASSATRQGRTEAFF
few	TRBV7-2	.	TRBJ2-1	TGTGCCAGCAGCCGAGATGGGAGTGCCTCCTACAATGAGCAGTTCTTC	CASSRDGSASYNEQFF
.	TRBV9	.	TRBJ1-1	TGTGCCAGCAGCGTAAATCCCAGTCGAACTGAAGCTTTCTTT	CASSVNPSRTEAFF
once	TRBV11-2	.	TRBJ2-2	TGTGCCAGCAGCTTGAGAGGGGGTTGGACCGGGGAGCTGTTTTTT	CASSLRGGWTGELFF
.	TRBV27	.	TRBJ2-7	TGTGCCAGCAGTTTACTGGGGGACGAGCAGTACTTC	CASSLLGDEQYF
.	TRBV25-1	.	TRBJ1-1	TGTGCCAGCAGGGCTCAGGACACTGAAGCTTTCTTT	CASRAQDTEAFF
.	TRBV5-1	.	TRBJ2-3	TGCGCCAGCAGCTTGGCCCAGGGTTTAGATACGCAGTATTTT	CASSLAQGLDTQYF
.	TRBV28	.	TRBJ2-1	TGTGCCAGCAGTTTAAGGATTACGCAGTTCTTC	CASSLRITQFF
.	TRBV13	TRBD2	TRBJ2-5	TGTGCCAGCAGCTCAACCGCTAGCGGGAGCTTTACCCAAGAGACCCAGTACTTC	CASSSTASGSFTQETQYF
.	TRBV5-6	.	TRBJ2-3	TGTGCCAGCAGCTTGGCCTCAGGGGTGAATACGCAGTATTTT	CASSLASGVNTQYF
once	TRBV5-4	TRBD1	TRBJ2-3	TGTGCCAGCAGCCCTGGGGACAGGGTTGATACGCAGTATTTT	CASSPGDRVDTQYF
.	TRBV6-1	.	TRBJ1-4	TGTGCCAGCAGTACCGGGACAATCACCGAAAAACTGTTTTTT	CASSTGTITEKLFF
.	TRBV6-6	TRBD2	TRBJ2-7	TGTGCCAGCAGTCCCCGACTAGCGGGAGGTGGGGAGCAGTACTTC	CASSPRLAGGGEQYF
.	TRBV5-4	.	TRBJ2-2	TGTGCCAGCAGCTTGGGCGGATCGAACACCGGGGAGCTGTTTTTT	CASSLGGSNTGELFF
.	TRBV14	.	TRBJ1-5	TGTGCCAGCAGCTCAAAAAGGATTTATAGCAATCAGCCCCAGCATTTT	CASSSKRIYSNQPQHF
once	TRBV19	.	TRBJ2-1	TGTGCCAGTAGTATATTCCGACAAAAAACCTACAATGAGCAGTTCTTC	CASSIFRQKTYNEQFF